This is a list of T cell receptor beta chains from one sample in a study of T cell responses to AZD1222 COVID-19 vaccine. Assay: immunoSEQ multiplex PCR; the TCRdb copy retains only in-frame clones and omits some. The sample contains approximately 140,000 clones, 91% of which appear only once. This material consisted of peripheral blood, taken 28 days after the second AZD1222 dose. The origin of the receptors is an adult who received the AZD1222 COVID-19 vaccine. Both conserved end residues are part of each CDR3. D genes are given only for firm matches. The size entry is marked missing in some rows and otherwise reads once, few, many or a size class.

TRBJ1-2 TRBV7-9 - - TGTGCCAGCAGCTTAGAGGCAGCCCTGGGCTACACCTTC CASSLEAALGYTF
TRBJ1-4 TRBV12-5 TRBD1 - TGTGCTAGTGGTTTGGTCGTACAGGGGCCAGGTGAAAAACTGTTTTTT CASGLVVQGPGEKLFF
TRBJ1-6 TRBV6-2/TRBV6-3 - - TGTGCCAGCAGCCCTAAATTCGACAGGCGGAATTCACCCCTCCACTTT CASSPKFDRRNSPLHF
TRBJ1-2 TRBV29-1 - - TGCAGCGTTGACAGGGATTCTAACTATGGCTACACCTTC CSVDRDSNYGYTF
TRBJ1-6 TRBV6-5 TRBD1 few TGTGCCAGCAGTTCGACAGGGTTGTCACCCCTCCACTTT CASSSTGLSPLHF
TRBJ1-5 TRBV19 TRBD1 - TGTGCCAGTAGTACCGGGACAGGGCTGGGCAATCAGCCCCAGCATTTT CASSTGTGLGNQPQHF
TRBJ1-2 TRBV5-6 - - TGTGCCAGCAGCTTGTTGGCAGTAAACTATGGCTACACCTTC CASSLLAVNYGYTF
TRBJ1-1 TRBV10-1 - once TGCGCCAGCAGTGAAGAGGGGGAACCTGAAGCTTTCTTT CASSEEGEPEAFF
TRBJ1-6 TRBV2 TRBD1 - TGTGCCAGCAGTGAAAGGGACAGGGGGCGGGGTAGTTCACCCCTCCACTTT CASSERDRGRGSSPLHF
TRBJ2-1 TRBV29-1 - - TGCAGCGTTGCCCGGACGGATTTACGGAATGAGCAGTTCTTC CSVARTDLRNEQFF
TRBJ1-5 TRBV30 - - TGTGCCTGGAGTCTAAGGGATGGTCAGCCCCAGCATTTT CAWSLRDGQPQHF
TRBJ1-5 TRBV10-2 - - TGCGCCAGCAGTGGAACGGGTAATCAGCCCCAGCATTTT CASSGTGNQPQHF
TRBJ1-3 TRBV19 - - TGTGCCAGTAGTATATGGACAGATCCTGGAAACACCATATATTTT CASSIWTDPGNTIYF
TRBJ2-1 TRBV9 - - TGTGCCAGCAGCGCACGGGAGATCAATGAGCAGTTCTTC CASSAREINEQFF
TRBJ2-7 TRBV7-9 - once TGTGCCAGCAGCTTAGGTGAACTACCACCCTACGAGCAGTACTTC CASSLGELPPYEQYF
TRBJ2-3 TRBV5-4 - - TGTGCCAGCAGCTTGGCGGGACACAGCACAGATACGCAGTATTTT CASSLAGHSTDTQYF
TRBJ1-5 TRBV12-3/TRBV12-4 - - TGTGCCAGCAGTACCAACCAGGGACAGCCCCAGCATTTT CASSTNQGQPQHF
TRBJ1-6 TRBV7-9 - - TGTGCCAGCAGCTCCGGCCCTTCTTATAATTCACCCCTCCACTTT CASSSGPSYNSPLHF
TRBJ1-1 TRBV28 - - TGTGCCAGCAGTTTTTGGGGAGAAGCTTTCTTT CASSFWGEAFF
TRBJ2-5 TRBV19 - - TGTGCCAGTAGTGGTAACGGGGGAGAGACCCAGTACTTC CASSGNGGETQYF
TRBJ1-4 TRBV6-6 - - TGTGCCAGCAGTTATGTTGTGCCCGGAAATGAAAAACTGTTTTTT CASSYVVPGNEKLFF
TRBJ1-2 TRBV11-3 - - TGTGCCAGCACCCCAGGCGGGGCGGCTAACTATGGCTACACCTTC CASTPGGAANYGYTF
TRBJ1-5 TRBV6-1 - - TGTGCCAGCAGTGAAGCGGTGGGGGGAGGAAATCAGCCCCAGCATTTT CASSEAVGGGNQPQHF
TRBJ1-2 TRBV4-1 TRBD1 - TGCGCCAGCAGCCAAGGCTCGGACAGGGGGCTCTATGGCTACACCTTC CASSQGSDRGLYGYTF
TRBJ1-3 TRBV5-1 TRBD1 - TGCGCCAGCAGCCAGGGGGCGTCTGGAAACACCATATATTTT CASSQGASGNTIYF
TRBJ2-1 TRBV7-2 - - TGTGCCAGCAGCTTAGGGACGTACAATGAGCAGTTCTTC CASSLGTYNEQFF
TRBJ2-7 TRBV7-3 TRBD1 once TGTGCCAGCAGCCTAACAGGGGCGATTGGCGAGCAGTACTTC CASSLTGAIGEQYF
TRBJ1-3 TRBV18 - - TGTGCCAGCTCCGGGGGATCTACTGGAAACACCATATATTTT CASSGGSTGNTIYF
TRBJ2-2 TRBV5-1 - once TGCGCCAGCAGCTTGAGGGCAGGGCAGGACGGGGAGCTGTTTTTT CASSLRAGQDGELFF
TRBJ2-1 TRBV6-5 TRBD2 - TGTGCCAGCAGAAGGACTAGCGGGAACAATGAGCAGTTCTTC CASRRTSGNNEQFF
TRBJ1-4 TRBV18 - - TGTGCCAGCGCTAAAGGACAGCTTAATGAAAAACTGTTTTTT CASAKGQLNEKLFF
TRBJ2-1 TRBV4-1 - - TGCGCCAGCACCCAAGGGGGGGAGGGTGAGCAGTTCTTC CASTQGGEGEQFF
TRBJ1-4 TRBV27 TRBD1 - TGTGCCAGCAGTTTGACAGGGCTTAATGAAAAACTGTTTTTT CASSLTGLNEKLFF
TRBJ2-1 TRBV4-2 - - TGTGCCAGCAGCCTTACCCCGGGACAAAGCTACAATGAGCAGTTCTTC CASSLTPGQSYNEQFF
TRBJ1-1 TRBV11-2 - - TGTGCCAGCAGCTTAGAAGACAGGCGCGGGGGAGCTTTCTTT CASSLEDRRGGAFF
TRBJ1-1 TRBV6-1 - - TGTGCCAGCAGTGAAGTAGGGGTTGAAGCTTTCTTT CASSEVGVEAFF
TRBJ1-5 TRBV14 - - TGTGCCAGCAGCCAAGATGCACAGGGAGGTAGTAATCAGCCCCAGCATTTT CASSQDAQGGSNQPQHF
TRBJ1-2 TRBV6-1 - - TGTGCCAGCAGTGAGCAGGGAAACTATGGCTACACCTTC CASSEQGNYGYTF
TRBJ1-2 TRBV5-1 - - TGCGCCAGCAGCTCGACAGCCTATGGCTACACCTTC CASSSTAYGYTF
TRBJ1-2 TRBV24-1 - - TGTGCCACCAGTGATTTAGTCAGGAGCTATGGCTACACCTTC CATSDLVRSYGYTF
TRBJ2-4 TRBV19 TRBD1 - TGTGCCAGTAGTTCGACAGGGGGGACCAAAAACATTCAGTACTTC CASSSTGGTKNIQYF
TRBJ1-4 TRBV19 - - TGTGCCAGTAGTATGGCGGGGAGGTGGGAAAAACTGTTTTTT CASSMAGRWEKLFF
TRBJ1-2 TRBV3-1/TRBV3-2 - - TGTGCCAGCAGCCACCCTAGCAGGGACCTCTATGGCTACACCTTC CASSHPSRDLYGYTF
TRBJ1-2 TRBV25-1 - - TGTGCCAGCGAAGACACAACAGGGACCTATGGCTACACCTTC CASEDTTGTYGYTF
TRBJ1-3 TRBV5-4 - - TGTGCCAGCAGCTTTGTAGGAACTGGAAACACCATATATTTT CASSFVGTGNTIYF
TRBJ2-1 TRBV4-1 TRBD2 - TGCGCCAGCACCTCCTACGATTCATTAGCGGGCTCTTACAATGAGCAGTTCTTC CASTSYDSLAGSYNEQFF
TRBJ1-1 TRBV19 - - TGTGCCAGTAGTAATCAAGTGAACACTGAAGCTTTCTTT CASSNQVNTEAFF
TRBJ1-1 TRBV15 - - TGTGCCACCAGCAGAGACCCGAACACTGAAGCTTTCTTT CATSRDPNTEAFF
TRBJ2-1 TRBV19 TRBD2 once TGTGCCAGTAGTATAACTAGCGGGGGGTATTCCTACAATGAGCAGTTCTTC CASSITSGGYSYNEQFF
TRBJ1-1 TRBV6-2/TRBV6-3 TRBD1 - TGTGCCAGCAGTTACAGGCGGACAGGGGCGCTTTACACTGAAGCTTTCTTT CASSYRRTGALYTEAFF
TRBJ1-1 TRBV19 - - TGTGCCAGTAGTGTGACAGGTTGGAACACTGAAGCTTTCTTT CASSVTGWNTEAFF
TRBJ1-1 TRBV5-1 - once TGCGCCAGCAGCTCAAAGGGGAAAAACACTGAAGCTTTCTTT CASSSKGKNTEAFF
TRBJ1-1 TRBV10-3 - once TGTGCCACAGGCACCAGCGACGCTGAAGCTTTCTTT CATGTSDAEAFF